This entry concerns a single TCR beta chain. The germline CDR1 and CDR2 sequences are LGHDT and YNNKEL (reference sequence). Trimming stripped 0 bases from V and 5 bases from J, with 4 bases between. The CDR3 has 12 residues. This sample was taken from a study of CD8 T cells in Susac syndrome. An amount of RNA that ranged from roughly 0.5 to 1 ug was reverse transcribed with random hexamers. The TCR beta CDR3 was amplified by immunoSEQ multiplex PCR across 54 Vbeta, 13 Jbeta. Using its own MiXCR run on the immunoSEQ multiplex PCR reads, TCRdb lists one record per CDR3 protein. Here the sample spans 150,000 to 200,000 distinct CDR3 sequences, approximately 94% being singletons. The patients who served as multiple sclerosis controls were treatment-naive and had stable or active relapsing-remitting disease that fulfilled the revised McDonald criteria.

The receptor was derived from a human donor with multiple sclerosis. This rearrangement joins TRBV3-1 to TRBJ2-5; D remains ambiguous. What was sequenced was CD4+ T cells from PBMCs. CDR3: CASSQDFETQYF. CDR3 coding DNA: TGTGCCAGCAGCCAAGATTTCGAGACCCAGTACTTC.